This TCR beta chain was recovered during a study of cytomegalovirus exposure and HLA in healthy donors. V was pared by 4 bases and J by 0 bases, with 7 bases between. Germline V gives CDR1 SGHDT, CDR2 YYEEEE. This CDR3 has 13 amino acids. This clone was observed a few times. Its antigen is undetermined. General study points: The listing of 150 or so TCR beta chains classed them as cytomegalovirus-associated.

The PCR made use of 60 Vbeta and 13 Jbeta primers. The data were produced by immunoSEQ multiplex PCR, yet TCRdb's version contains in-frame clones alone and is incomplete. The table shows around 67,000 clones, with approximately 80% occurring only once. The clonotype comes from a man aged 18 to 29 in good health and CMV-seropositive. The chain links TRBV5-6 to TRBJ1-1; D gene unclear. The sequenced material came from PBMCs. The CDR3 DNA follows: TGTGCCAGCAGCCACGGGATGAACACTGAAGCTTTCTTT. Protein: CASSHGMNTEAFF.